The 18 T cell receptor beta chains listed next were all sequenced from one sample in a study of neurological immune-mediated disorders. TCRdb re-analysed the 5' RACE reads in MiXCR, keeping a single row per CDR3 protein. This table has under 35,000 distinct CDR3 sequences, more than 1.3% appearing once. The sample comprised PBMCs. The receptors stem from a woman aged 25 to 39 with multiple sclerosis.

This clonotype was detected many times. The chain joins TRBV20-1 to TRBJ2-5; TRBD2 aligns across 12 bases. Germline CDR1 reads DFQATT; CDR2 reads SNEGSKA (reference sequence). The CDR3 covers 15 residues. The V gene end was trimmed by 3 bases and the J gene end by 5 bases; junction bases not matched to a gene: 7. The CDR3 sequence is CSASPSGGARETQYF. CDR3 DNA: TGCAGTGCTAGTCCTAGCGGGGGGGCCCGGGAGACCCAGTACTTC.

Ten or more counts support this clonotype. The gene calls are TRBV10-3 and TRBJ1-1; no reliable D call. Per germline, CDR1 ENHRY and CDR2 SYGVKD. This CDR3 has 15 residues. Trimming removed 5 bases from V and 6 bases from J, with 19 bases in between. CDR3 sequence: CAISRAKPGLAEAFF. The CDR3 DNA follows: TGTGCCATCAGTAGGGCCAAGCCAGGTCTAGCTGAAGCTTTCTTT.

This clonotype was detected ten times or more. The rearrangement uses TRBV20-1 and TRBJ2-7, with D possibly being TRBD1 (6 bases). Germline-derived CDR1 and CDR2 are DFQATT and SNEGSKA (reference sequence). This CDR3 is 12 amino acids long. V was shortened by 6 bases and J by 7 bases, with 16 bases between the two germline ends. The CDR3, as DNA: TGCAGTGCACCGAACCGACAGGTGGAGCAGTACTTC. Encoded protein: CSAPNRQVEQYF.

Ten or more counts support this clonotype. V gene TRBV6-6 combines with J gene TRBJ1-5; a possible D gene is TRBD1 (5 bases). This CDR3 has 14 residues. The V gene lost 8 bases and the J gene lost 2 bases, with 13 bases spanning the gap. CDR1 is MNHNY and CDR2 is SVGAGI in the germline V gene (reference sequence). CDR3 in amino acids: CASAVGGGNQPQHF. The DNA for the CDR3 is TGTGCCAGCGCCGTCGGGGGAGGCAATCAGCCCCAGCATTTT.

This clonotype rates as medium-sized. For the CDR3, the DNA is TGCGCCAGCAGCCGGCGGGGCTCCTACAATGAGCAGTTCTTC. Translation: CASSRRGSYNEQFF. The rearrangement joins TRBV5-1 to TRBJ2-1; the D gene is possibly TRBD2 (6 bases). The CDR3 length is 14 residues. In germline, CDR1 is SGHRS, CDR2 YFSETQ. V lost 4 bases, J lost 0 bases, and 8 bases lay in between.

This clonotype has a count of ten or more. The rearrangement uses TRBV10-3 and TRBJ2-7; 7 bases agree with TRBD1. CDR3 size: 14 residues. Per the germline V gene, CDR1 is ENHRY and CDR2 is SYGVKD. V gave up 6 bases and J gave up 0 bases; unmatched junction bases: 5. The CDR3 DNA reads TGTGCCATCAGGACAGACAGGGCCTCCTACGAGCAGTACTTC. This codes for CAIRTDRASYEQYF.

This clonotype was picked up many times. The DNA of the CDR3 is TGCGCCAGCAGCCAAGATCGTGCAGGGGGCGTATACACTGAAGCTTTCTTT. Amino acid sequence: CASSQDRAGGVYTEAFF. The chain is built from TRBV4-3 and TRBJ1-1; 8 bases line up with TRBD1. Germline trimming cut 0 bases from V and 3 bases from J; bases unmatched to any gene: 9. Germline values: CDR1 LGHNA, CDR2 YSLEER. This CDR3 is 17 amino acids long.

This clonotype occurred many times. This sequence joins TRBV5-1 and TRBJ1-1, with a weak D call TRBD1 (6 bases). With 1 base removed from V and 8 bases from J, the gap between germline ends came to 15 bases. The CDR3 covers 14 residues. The germline gives CDR1 SGHRS, CDR2 YFSETQ. The CDR3 nucleotides are TGCGCCAGCAGCTTGAATCTACAGGGAACGGAAGCTTTCTTT. Protein: CASSLNLQGTEAFF.

This clonotype came up many times. The gene calls are TRBV12-3 or TRBV12-4 and TRBJ1-6; TRBD1 matches at 9 bases. V shed 5 bases and J 10 bases; nucleotides not matched to a gene: 9. The CDR3 runs to 15 residues. The DNA for the CDR3 is TGTGCCAGCAGTACATCCGGGACAGGGTCCTCACCCCTCCACTTT. It yields the protein CASSTSGTGSSPLHF.

This clonotype has ten or more counts. V gene TRBV3-1 combines with J gene TRBJ2-2; 7 positions agree with TRBD1. The CDR3 is made up of 14 amino acids. Germline V gives CDR1 LGHDT, CDR2 YNNKEL (reference sequence). V lost 2 bases to trimming and J lost 5 bases; unmatched junction nucleotides: 2. The CDR3 DNA reads TGTGCCAGCAGCCAAAGGGGGCTAACCGGGGAGCTGTTTTTT. It encodes CASSQRGLTGELFF.

On this clonotype itself: Since the CDR3 does not end with the conserved phenylalanine or tryptophan, this likely comes from a read error. The chain combines TRBV6-5 with TRBJ1-1; D is unresolved. The CDR3 extends over 12 amino acids. V was cut by 6 bases and J by 6 bases, with 11 bases left in between. Germline V CDR1 and CDR2: MNHEY, SVGAGI. The CDR3 nucleotides are TGTGCCAGCAGCCGACCAGGACCTGAAGCTTTCAAT. This codes for CASSRPGPEAFN.

This clonotype was seen ten or more times. This chain links TRBV7-6 with TRBJ2-2; unclear D gene. CDR1 and CDR2 (germline): SGHVS, FNYEAQ. CDR3 size: 13 residues. Trimming shortened V by 6 bases and J by 7 bases, and 12 bases separated the two germline ends. In nucleotides, the CDR3 is TGTGCCAGCAGATCAGAGGTCGGCGGGGAGCTGTTTTTT. Its protein product is CASRSEVGGELFF.

This clonotype has at least ten counts. The chain carries TRBV7-2 and TRBJ1-5; D gene unclear. V lost 4 bases and J lost 4, with 11 bases in between. The germline V gene has CDR1 SGHTA and CDR2 FQGNSA. CDR3 length: 14 residues. CDR3 DNA sequence: TGTGCCAGCAGCTCAGGACGGGTTAATCAGCCCCAGCATTTT. It is translated as CASSSGRVNQPQHF.

This clonotype appeared many times. The chain uses TRBV7-3 and TRBJ2-7; 11 bases match TRBD2. The V segment lost 5 bases and the J segment 7 bases; nucleotides outside the gene matches: 7. Per the germline V gene, CDR1 is SGHTA and CDR2 is FQGTGA. CDR3 length equals 14 residues. In nucleotides, the CDR3 is TGTGCCAGCAGCATCCTAGCGGGGGGAGGGGAGCAGTACTTC. Its translation is CASSILAGGGEQYF.

CDR3 sequence (DNA): TGTGCCAGCAGTTTTTCTAGCGGGGTTCCCCGCTCCTACAATGAGCAGTTCTTC. This sequence encodes CASSFSSGVPRSYNEQFF. This chain links TRBV27 with TRBJ2-1; 9 nucleotides line up with TRBD2. From germline, CDR1 is MNHEY and CDR2 SMNVEV (reference sequence). V was pared by 3 bases and J by 0 bases, with 9 bases of the junction left unmatched. The CDR3 has 18 amino acids.

This clonotype was recorded many times. This chain connects TRBV24-1 to TRBJ2-2, with D tentatively TRBD2 (6 bases). Trimming removed 8 bases from V and 0 bases from J, with 12 bases in between. The CDR3 runs 15 residues. Germline assignment: CDR1 KGHDR and CDR2 SFDVKD. This CDR3 is CATTGGATNTGELFF. Written as DNA, the CDR3 is TGTGCCACCACCGGGGGAGCTACGAACACCGGGGAGCTGTTTTTT.

The sample holds many counts of this clonotype. J is TRBJ2-1 and V is TRBV6-6, with a possible D match to TRBD1 (5 bases). V gave up 6 bases and J gave up 0 bases, with 12 bases separating them. The CDR3 covers 15 residues. The germline V gene has CDR1 MNHNY and CDR2 SVGAGI (reference sequence). The CDR3 loop is CASRPARGSYNEQFF. CDR3 in DNA: TGTGCCAGCAGACCCGCAAGGGGCTCCTACAATGAGCAGTTCTTC.

This clonotype was recorded at least ten times. This sequence joins TRBV12-3 or TRBV12-4 and TRBJ2-5; D tentatively fits TRBD1 or TRBD2 (5 bases each). Trimming left V 6 bases short and J 5 bases short, with 16 bases between. The CDR3 loop spans 14 amino acids. CDR3: CASSPGPMGETQYF. The CDR3 coding sequence is TGTGCCAGCAGCCCGGGACCCATGGGGGAGACCCAGTACTTC.